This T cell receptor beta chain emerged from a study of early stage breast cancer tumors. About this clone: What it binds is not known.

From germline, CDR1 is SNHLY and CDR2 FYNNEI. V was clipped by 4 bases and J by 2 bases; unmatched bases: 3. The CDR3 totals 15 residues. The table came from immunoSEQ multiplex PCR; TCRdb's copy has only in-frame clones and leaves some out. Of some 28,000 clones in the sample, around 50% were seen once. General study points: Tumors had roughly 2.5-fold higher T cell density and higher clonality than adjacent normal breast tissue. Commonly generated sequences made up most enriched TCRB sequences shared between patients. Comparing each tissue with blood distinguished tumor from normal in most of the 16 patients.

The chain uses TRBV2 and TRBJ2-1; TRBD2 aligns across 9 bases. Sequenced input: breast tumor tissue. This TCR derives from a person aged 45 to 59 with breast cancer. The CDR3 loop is CASSGAGGPYNEQFF. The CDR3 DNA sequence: TGTGCCAGCAGTGGAGCGGGAGGACCCTACAATGAGCAGTTCTTC.